Reported below is one T cell receptor (beta chain). What it recognizes is unknown. The sample is drawn from a study of naive and memory T cell subsets. General study results and limits: Over 85% of naive TCR sequences appeared only once after error correction, unlike memory subsets.

Sequential positive selection took CD4 T cells first, then CD8 T cells. Cells stained for CD3, CD4, CD8, CD45RA, CD27 and viability were sorted into four CD45RA/CD27 subsets. Germline CDR1 reads SGHTA; CDR2 reads FQGNSA. The CDR3 has 13 residues. Trimming at V came to 5 bases and at J to 5 bases, leaving 3 bases not matched to a gene. Both TRBC1 and TRBC2 were covered by a beta constant-region primer of two equimolar oligonucleotides. Nested alpha and beta constant-region primers with the SP2 primer drove four PCR rounds on ligated cDNA. TCRdb recomputed calls from the UMI-ligation and nested PCR reads with MiXCR, one row per CDR3 protein. The sample has about 120,000 distinct CDR3 sequences; 35% to 40% are singletons.

The TCR originated in a human donor in good health. The chain joins TRBV7-2 to TRBJ2-5, with TRBD1 identical over 9 bases. Source material: central memory CD4+ T cells from blood. CDR3 protein: CASSVDRGETQYF. In DNA, the CDR3 is TGTGCCAGCAGCGTTGACAGGGGGGAGACCCAGTACTTC.